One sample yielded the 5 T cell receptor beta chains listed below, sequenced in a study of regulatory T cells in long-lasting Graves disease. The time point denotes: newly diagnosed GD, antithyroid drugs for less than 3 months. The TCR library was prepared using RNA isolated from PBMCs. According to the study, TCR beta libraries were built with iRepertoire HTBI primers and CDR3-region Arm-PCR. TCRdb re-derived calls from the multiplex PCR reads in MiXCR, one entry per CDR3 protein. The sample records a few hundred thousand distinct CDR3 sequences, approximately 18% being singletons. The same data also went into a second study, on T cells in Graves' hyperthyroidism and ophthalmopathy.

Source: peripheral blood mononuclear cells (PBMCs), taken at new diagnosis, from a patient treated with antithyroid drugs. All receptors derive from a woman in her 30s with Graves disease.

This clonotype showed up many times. The CDR3 DNA reads TGCGCCAGCAGCTTGTCCTTAGCGGGAGGGTATGGCAATGAGCAGTTCTTC. Protein sequence: CASSLSLAGGYGNEQFF. This chain joins TRBV5-1 and TRBJ2-1; the match to TRBD2 covers 11 bases. The CDR3 consists of 17 residues. Germline V lookup: CDR1 SGHRS, CDR2 YFSETQ. V lost 1 base, J lost 6 bases, and 9 bases stayed unmatched.

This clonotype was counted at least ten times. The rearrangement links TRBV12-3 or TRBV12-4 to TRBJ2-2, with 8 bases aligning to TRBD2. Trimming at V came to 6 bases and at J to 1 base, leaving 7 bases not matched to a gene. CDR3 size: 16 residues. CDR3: CASRSSGGMNTGELFF. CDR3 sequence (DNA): TGTGCCAGCAGGTCTTCGGGGGGGATGAACACCGGGGAGCTGTTTTTT.

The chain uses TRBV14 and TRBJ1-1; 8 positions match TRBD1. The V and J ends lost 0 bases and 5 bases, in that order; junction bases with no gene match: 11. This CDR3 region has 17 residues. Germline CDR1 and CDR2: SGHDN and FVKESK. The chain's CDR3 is CASSQDHGQGLGTEAFF. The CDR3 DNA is TGTGCCAGCAGCCAAGATCACGGACAGGGTTTGGGAACTGAAGCTTTCTTT.

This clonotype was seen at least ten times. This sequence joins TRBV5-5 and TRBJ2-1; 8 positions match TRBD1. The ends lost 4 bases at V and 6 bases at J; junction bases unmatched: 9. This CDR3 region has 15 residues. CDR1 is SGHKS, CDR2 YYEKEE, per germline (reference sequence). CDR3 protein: CASSPGQGVFNEQFF. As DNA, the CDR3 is TGTGCCAGCAGCCCCGGACAGGGAGTTTTCAATGAGCAGTTCTTC.

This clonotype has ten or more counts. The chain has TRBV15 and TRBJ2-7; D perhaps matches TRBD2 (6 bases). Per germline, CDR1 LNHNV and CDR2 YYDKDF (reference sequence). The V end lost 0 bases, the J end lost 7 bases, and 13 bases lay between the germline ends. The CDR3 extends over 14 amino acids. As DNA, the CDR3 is TGTGCCACCAGCAGAGATCGGGTAGCGGAAGAGCAGTACTTC. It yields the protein CATSRDRVAEEQYF.